The subject of this entry is one T cell receptor (beta chain). CDR3 length: 13 amino acids. Germline V gives CDR1 SGHTA, CDR2 FQGTGA. Deletions cut 5 bases from V and 1 base from J, with 8 bases between. These data originate in a study of cytomegalovirus exposure and HLA in healthy donors. With 60 Vbeta and 13 Jbeta primers, the PCR was carried out. The method was immunoSEQ multiplex PCR; TCRdb's version includes in-frame clones alone and lacks a portion of them. The sample yields 140,000 or so clones, about three fifths seen once. This TCR came from a male donor in good health and CMV-seronegative. The sequencing input was PBMCs. The chain employs TRBV7-3 and TRBJ1-1, with D possibly TRBD1 on 5 matching bases. The CDR3 spells CASSDQGNTEAFF. Written as DNA, the CDR3 is TGTGCCAGCAGCGATCAGGGGAACACTGAAGCTTTCTTT.